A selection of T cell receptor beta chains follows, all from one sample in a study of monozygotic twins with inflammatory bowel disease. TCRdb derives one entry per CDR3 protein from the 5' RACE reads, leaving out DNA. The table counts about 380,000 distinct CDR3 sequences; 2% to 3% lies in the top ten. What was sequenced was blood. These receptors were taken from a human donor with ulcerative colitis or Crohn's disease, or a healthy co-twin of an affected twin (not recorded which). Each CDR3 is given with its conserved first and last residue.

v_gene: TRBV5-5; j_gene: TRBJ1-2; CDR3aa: CASSSTGTDNYGYTF
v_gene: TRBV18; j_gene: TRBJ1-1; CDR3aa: CASSPGQGVTEAFF
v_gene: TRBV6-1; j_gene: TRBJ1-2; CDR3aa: CASSRGTGRVQRYGYTF
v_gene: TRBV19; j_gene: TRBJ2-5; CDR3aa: CASSALQGGETQYF
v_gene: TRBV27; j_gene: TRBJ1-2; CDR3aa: CASSSGPRANYGYTF
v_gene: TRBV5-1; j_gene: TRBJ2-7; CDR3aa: CASSLAAYSYEQYF
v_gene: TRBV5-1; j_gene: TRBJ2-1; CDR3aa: CASSLAGTSGGGNNEQFF
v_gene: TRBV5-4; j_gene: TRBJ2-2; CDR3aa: CASSGGGPGDQNTGELFF
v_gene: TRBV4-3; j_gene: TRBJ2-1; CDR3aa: CASSPGVSYNEQFF
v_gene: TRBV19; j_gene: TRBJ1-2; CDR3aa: CATSRTLAGYTF
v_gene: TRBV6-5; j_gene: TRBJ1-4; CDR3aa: CASSWNDNEKLFF
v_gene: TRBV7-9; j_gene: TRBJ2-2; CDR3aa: CASSSQSDSTGELFF
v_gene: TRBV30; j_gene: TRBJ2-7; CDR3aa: CAWSVRTGPQIGQYF
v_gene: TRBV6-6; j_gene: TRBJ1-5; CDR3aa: CASHPRGEQPQHF
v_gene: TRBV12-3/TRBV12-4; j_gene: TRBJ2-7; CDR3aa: CASTSGTGGYEQYF
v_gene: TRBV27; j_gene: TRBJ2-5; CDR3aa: CASSFRTSGTKETQYF
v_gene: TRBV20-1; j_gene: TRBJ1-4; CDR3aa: CSAAGTGGEKLFF
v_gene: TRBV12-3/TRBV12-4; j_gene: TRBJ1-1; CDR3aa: CASTPGGTEAFF
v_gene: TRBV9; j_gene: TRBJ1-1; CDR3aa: CASSVEGNPNTEAFF
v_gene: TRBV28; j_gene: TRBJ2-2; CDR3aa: CASSSRQGLGANTGELFF
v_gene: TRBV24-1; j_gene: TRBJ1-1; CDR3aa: CATSDPRQATEAFF
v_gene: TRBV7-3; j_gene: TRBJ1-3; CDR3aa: CASSRFATGERNTIYF
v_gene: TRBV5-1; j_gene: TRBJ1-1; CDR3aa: CASSLQGGAEAFF
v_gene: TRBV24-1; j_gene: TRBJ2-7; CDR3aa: CATSDLRQGRGEQYF
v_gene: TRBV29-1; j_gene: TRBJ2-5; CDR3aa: CSVSGGAVEETQYF
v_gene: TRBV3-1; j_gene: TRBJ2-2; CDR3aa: CASSLYRDRANTGELFF
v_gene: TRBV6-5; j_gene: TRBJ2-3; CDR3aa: CASSYSAGLVVTDTQYF
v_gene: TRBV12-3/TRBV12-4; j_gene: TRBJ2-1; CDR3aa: CASRGLAGYNEQFF
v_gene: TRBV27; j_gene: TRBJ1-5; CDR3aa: CASSSEGNQPQHF
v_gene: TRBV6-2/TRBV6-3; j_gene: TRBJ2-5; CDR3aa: CASSYRPGTGDQETQYF
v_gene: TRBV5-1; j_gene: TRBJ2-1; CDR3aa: CASSLVGTGPGDEQFF
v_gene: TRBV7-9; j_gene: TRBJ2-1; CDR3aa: CASSPYSGGLFSNEQFF
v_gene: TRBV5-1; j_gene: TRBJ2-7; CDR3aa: CASSPTQGLRNEQYF
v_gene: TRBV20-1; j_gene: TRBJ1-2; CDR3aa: CSARVGPGGADGYTF
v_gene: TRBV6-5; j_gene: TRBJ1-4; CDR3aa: CASSLTGGAQDEKLFF
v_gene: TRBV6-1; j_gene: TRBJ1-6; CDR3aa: CASSDHGGSGSPLHF
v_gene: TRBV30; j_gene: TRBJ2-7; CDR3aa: CAWGTAGPYEQYF
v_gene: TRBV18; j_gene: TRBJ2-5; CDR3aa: CASSRTGQGETQYF
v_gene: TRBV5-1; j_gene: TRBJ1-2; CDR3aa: CASSPGGQGTNYGYTF
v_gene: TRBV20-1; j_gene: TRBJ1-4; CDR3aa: CSARDYMGGTNEKLFF
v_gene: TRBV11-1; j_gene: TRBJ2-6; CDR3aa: CASSLGQGSSSGANVLTF
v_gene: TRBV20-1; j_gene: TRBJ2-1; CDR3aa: CSAQLLLTEQFF